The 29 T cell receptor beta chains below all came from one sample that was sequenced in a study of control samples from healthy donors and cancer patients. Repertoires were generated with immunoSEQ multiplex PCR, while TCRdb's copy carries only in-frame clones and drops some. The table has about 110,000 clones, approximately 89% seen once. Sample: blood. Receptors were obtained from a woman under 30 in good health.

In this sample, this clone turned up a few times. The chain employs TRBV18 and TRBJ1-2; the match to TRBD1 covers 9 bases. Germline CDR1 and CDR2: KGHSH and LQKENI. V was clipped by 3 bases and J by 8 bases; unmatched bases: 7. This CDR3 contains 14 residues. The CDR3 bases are TGTGCCAGCTCACCCGGGACAGGGAAAACGGGCTACACCTTC. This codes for CASSPGTGKTGYTF. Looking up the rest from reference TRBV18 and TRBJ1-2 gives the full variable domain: NAGVMQNPRHLVRRRGQEARLRCSPMKGHSHVYWYRQLPEEGLKFMVYLQKENIIDESGMPKERFSAEFPKEGPSILRIQQVVRGDSAAYFCASSPGTGKTGYTFGSGTRLTVV.

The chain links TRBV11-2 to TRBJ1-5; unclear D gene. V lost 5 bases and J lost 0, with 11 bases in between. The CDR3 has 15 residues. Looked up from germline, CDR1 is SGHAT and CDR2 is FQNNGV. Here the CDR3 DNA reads TGTGCCAGCAGCGAACAGTCCTATAGCAATCAGCCCCAGCATTTT. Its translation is CASSEQSYSNQPQHF. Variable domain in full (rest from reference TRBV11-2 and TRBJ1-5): EAGVAQSPRYKIIEKRQSVAFWCNPISGHATLYWYQQILGQGPKLLIQFQNNGVVDDSQLPKDRFSAERLKGVDSTLKIQPAKLEDSAVYLCASSEQSYSNQPQHFGDGTRLSIL.

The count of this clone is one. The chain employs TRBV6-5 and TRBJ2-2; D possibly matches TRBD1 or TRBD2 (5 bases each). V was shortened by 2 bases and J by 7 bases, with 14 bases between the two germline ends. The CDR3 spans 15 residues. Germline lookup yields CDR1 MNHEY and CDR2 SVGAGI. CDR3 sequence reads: CASSYEGRDGGELFF. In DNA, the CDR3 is TGTGCCAGCAGTTACGAGGGACGCGATGGCGGGGAGCTGTTTTTT.

This CDR3 reads CATRAGTGELFF. Written as DNA, the CDR3 is TGTGCCACCAGGGCAGGTACCGGGGAGCTGTTTTTT. This sequence joins TRBV15 and TRBJ2-2; no clear D. This CDR3 is built from 12 residues. Germline V gives CDR1 LNHNV, CDR2 YYDKDF (reference sequence). V was cut by 6 bases and J by 5 bases, with 7 bases left in between.

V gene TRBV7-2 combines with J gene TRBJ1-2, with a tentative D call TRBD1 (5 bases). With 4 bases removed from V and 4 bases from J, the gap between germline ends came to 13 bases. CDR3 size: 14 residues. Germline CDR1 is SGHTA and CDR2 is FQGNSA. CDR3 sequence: CASSSAGTAYGYTF. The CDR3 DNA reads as TGTGCCAGCAGCTCCGCCGGGACGGCCTATGGCTACACCTTC.

CDR3 bases: TGTGCCAGCAGGCCTGGGGTAGGCTTTGAAAAACTGTTTTTT. It is translated as CASRPGVGFEKLFF. This chain joins TRBV6-5 and TRBJ1-4; D gene ambiguous. CDR1 is MNHEY and CDR2 is SVGAGI in the germline V gene. There are 14 residues in the CDR3. V was pared by 6 bases and J by 7 bases, with 15 bases between.

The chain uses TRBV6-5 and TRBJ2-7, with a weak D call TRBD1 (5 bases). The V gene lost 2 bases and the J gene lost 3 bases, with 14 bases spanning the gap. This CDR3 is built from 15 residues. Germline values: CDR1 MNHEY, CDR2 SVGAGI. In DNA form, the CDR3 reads TGTGCCAGCAGTTACGGGGCAGGCTCCCTCTACGAGCAGTACTTC. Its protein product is CASSYGAGSLYEQYF.

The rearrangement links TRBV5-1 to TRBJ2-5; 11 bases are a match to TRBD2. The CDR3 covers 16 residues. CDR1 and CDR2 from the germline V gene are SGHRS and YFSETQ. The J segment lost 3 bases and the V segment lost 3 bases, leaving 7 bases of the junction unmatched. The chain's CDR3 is CASSSGLAVPKETQYF. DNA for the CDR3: TGCGCCAGCAGCTCGGGACTAGCGGTGCCAAAAGAGACCCAGTACTTC.

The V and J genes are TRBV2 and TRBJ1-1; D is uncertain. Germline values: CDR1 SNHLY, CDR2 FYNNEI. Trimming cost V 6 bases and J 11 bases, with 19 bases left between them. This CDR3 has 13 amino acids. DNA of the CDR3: TGTGCCAGCAGGGGATTTTCTGCCCAATCTGCTTTCTTT. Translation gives CASRGFSAQSAFF.

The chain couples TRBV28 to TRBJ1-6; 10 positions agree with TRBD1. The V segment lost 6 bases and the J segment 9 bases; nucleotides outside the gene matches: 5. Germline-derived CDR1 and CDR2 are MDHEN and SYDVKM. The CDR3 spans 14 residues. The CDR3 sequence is CASSPGTGVSPLHF. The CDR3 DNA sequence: TGTGCCAGCAGCCCCGGGACAGGGGTTTCACCCCTCCACTTT.

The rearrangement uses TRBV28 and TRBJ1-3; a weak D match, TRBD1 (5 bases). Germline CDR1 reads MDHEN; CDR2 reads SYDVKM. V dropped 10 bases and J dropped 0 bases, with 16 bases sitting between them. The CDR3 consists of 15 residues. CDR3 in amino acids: CATTRGVLSGNTIYF. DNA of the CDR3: TGTGCCACCACTCGAGGGGTCCTCTCTGGAAACACCATATATTTT.

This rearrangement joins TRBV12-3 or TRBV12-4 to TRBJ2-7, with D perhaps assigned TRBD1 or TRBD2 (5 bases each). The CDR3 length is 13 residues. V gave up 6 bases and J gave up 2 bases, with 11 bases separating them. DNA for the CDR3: TGTGCCAGCAGCGAGGGGACCCCCTACGAGCAGTACTTC. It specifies CASSEGTPYEQYF.

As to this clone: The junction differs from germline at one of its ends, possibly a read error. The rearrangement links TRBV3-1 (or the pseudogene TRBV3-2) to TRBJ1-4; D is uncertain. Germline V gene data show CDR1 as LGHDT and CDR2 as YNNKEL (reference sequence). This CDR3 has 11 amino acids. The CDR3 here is CASSQCRTGCF. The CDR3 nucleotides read TGTGCCAGCAGCCAATGTAGGACGGGGTGTTTT.

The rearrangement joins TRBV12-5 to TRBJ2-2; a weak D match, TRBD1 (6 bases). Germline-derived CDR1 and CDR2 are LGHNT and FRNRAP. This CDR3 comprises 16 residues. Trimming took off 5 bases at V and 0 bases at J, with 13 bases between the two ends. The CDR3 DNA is TGTGCTAGTGGTATAGGGCAGGGGTCGAACACCGGGGAGCTGTTTTTT. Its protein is CASGIGQGSNTGELFF.

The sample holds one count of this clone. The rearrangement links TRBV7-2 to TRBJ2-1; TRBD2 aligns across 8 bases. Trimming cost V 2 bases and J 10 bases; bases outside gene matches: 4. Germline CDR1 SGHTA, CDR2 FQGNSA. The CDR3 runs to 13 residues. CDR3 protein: CASSLLGTREQFF. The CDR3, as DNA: TGTGCCAGCAGCTTATTAGGGACTAGAGAGCAGTTCTTC.

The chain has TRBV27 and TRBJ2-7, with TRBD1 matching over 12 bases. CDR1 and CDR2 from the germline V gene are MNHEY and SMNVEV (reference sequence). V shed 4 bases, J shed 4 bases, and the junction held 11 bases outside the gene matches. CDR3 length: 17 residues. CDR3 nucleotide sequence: TGTGCCAGCAGTTCGGGACAGGGGGCCCTACGACCTTACGAGCAGTACTTC. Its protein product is CASSSGQGALRPYEQYF.

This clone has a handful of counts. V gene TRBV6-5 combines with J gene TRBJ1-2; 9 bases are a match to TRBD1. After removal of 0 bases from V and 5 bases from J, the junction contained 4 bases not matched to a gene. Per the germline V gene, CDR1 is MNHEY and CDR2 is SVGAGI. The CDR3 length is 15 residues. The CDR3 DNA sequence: TGTGCCAGCAGTTACTCGACAGGGGGAGGTTATGGCTACACCTTC. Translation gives CASSYSTGGGYGYTF.

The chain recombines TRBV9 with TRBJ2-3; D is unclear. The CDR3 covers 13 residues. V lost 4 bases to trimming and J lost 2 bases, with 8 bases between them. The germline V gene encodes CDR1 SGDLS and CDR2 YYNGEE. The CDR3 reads CASSYRVTDTQYF. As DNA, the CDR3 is TGTGCCAGCAGCTACCGAGTCACAGATACGCAGTATTTT.

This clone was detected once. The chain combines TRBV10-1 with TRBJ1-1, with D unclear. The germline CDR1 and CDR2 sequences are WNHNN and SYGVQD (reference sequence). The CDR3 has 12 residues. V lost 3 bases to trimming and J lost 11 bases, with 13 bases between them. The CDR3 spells CASSEEAAGAFF. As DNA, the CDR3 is TGCGCCAGCAGTGAAGAGGCCGCGGGGGCTTTCTTT.

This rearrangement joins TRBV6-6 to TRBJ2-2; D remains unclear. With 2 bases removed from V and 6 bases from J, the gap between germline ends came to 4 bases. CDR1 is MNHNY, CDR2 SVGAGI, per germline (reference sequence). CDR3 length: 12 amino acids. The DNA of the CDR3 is TGTGCCAGCAGTTACGGATCCGGGGAGCTGTTTTTT. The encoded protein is CASSYGSGELFF.

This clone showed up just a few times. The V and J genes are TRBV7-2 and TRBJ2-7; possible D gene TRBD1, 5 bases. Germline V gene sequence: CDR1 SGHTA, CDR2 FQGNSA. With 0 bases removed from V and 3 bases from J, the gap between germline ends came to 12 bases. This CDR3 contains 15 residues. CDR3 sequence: CASSLAGVTDYEQYF. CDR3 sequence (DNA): TGTGCCAGCAGCTTAGCAGGGGTAACAGACTACGAGCAGTACTTC.

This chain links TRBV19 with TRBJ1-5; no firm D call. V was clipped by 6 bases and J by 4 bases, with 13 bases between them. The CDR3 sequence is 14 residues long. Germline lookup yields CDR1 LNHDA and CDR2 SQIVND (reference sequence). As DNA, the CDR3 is TGTGCCAGTAGGAAGGCCATCGATAATCAGCCCCAGCATTTT. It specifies CASRKAIDNQPQHF.

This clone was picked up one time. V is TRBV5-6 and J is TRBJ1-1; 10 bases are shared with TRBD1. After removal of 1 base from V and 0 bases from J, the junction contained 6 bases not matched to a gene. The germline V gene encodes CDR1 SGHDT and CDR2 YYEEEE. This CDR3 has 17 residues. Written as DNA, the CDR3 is TGTGCCAGCAGCTTGAGCCGGACAGGGGGGATGAACACTGAAGCTTTCTTT. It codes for CASSLSRTGGMNTEAFF.

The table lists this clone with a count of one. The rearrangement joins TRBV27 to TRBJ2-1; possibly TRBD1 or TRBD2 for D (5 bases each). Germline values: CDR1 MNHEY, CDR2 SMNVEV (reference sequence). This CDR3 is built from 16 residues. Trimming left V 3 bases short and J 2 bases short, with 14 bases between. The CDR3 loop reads CASSFIWLGAYNEQFF. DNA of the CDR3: TGTGCCAGCAGTTTTATTTGGCTGGGGGCCTACAATGAGCAGTTCTTC.

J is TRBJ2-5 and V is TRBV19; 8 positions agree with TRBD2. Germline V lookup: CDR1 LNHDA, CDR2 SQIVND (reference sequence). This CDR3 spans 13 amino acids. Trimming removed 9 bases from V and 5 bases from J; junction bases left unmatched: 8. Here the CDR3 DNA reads TGTGCCAGCTGGAGCGGGGGAGGGGAGACCCAGTACTTC. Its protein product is CASWSGGGETQYF.

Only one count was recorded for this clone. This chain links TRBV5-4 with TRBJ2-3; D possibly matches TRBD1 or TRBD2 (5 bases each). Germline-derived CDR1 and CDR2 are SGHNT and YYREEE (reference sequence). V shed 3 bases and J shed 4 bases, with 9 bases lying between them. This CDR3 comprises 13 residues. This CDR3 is CASSSWGSDTQYF. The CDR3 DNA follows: TGTGCCAGCAGCTCCTGGGGGTCAGATACGCAGTATTTT.

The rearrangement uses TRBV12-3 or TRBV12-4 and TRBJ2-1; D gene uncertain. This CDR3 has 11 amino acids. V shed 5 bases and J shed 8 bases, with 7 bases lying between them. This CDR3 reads CASSLAYEQFF. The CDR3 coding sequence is TGTGCCAGCAGTCTCGCCTATGAGCAGTTCTTC.

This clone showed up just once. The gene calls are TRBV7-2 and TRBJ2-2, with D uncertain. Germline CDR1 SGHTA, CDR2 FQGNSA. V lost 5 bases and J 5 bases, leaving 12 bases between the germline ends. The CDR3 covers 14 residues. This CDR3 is CASSPRSATGELFF. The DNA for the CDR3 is TGTGCCAGCAGCCCCCGATCCGCAACCGGGGAGCTGTTTTTT.

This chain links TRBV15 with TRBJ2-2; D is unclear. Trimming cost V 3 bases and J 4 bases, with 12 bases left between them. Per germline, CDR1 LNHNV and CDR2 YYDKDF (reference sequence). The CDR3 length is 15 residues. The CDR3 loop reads CATSSGLRSTGELFF. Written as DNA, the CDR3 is TGTGCCACCAGCAGCGGCTTACGGAGCACCGGGGAGCTGTTTTTT.